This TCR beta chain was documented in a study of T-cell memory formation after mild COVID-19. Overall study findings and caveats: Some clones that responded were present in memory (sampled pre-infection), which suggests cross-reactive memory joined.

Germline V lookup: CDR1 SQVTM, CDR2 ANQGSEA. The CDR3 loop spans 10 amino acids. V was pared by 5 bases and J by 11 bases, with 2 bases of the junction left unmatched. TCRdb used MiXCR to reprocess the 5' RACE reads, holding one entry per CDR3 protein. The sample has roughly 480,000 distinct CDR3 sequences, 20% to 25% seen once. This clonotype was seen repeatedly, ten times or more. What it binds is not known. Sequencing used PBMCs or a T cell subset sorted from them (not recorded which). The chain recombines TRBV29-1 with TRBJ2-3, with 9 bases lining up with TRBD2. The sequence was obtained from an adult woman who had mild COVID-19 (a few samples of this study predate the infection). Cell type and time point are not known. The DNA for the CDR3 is TGCAGCGTTCGACTAGCGGAGCAGTATTTT. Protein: CSVRLAEQYF.